Listed below are T cell receptor beta chains from one sample, sequenced in a study of blood T cell repertoires in COVID-19. Libraries were prepared by immunoSEQ multiplex PCR; TCRdb keeps only in-frame clonotypes and omits some of them. In the table there are more than 300,000 clones, 88% of which are singletons. Material for sequencing was peripheral blood. Source of these receptors: a woman younger than 45 with COVID-19, enrolled during active disease. Both conserved end residues are part of each CDR3. Each record gives: V gene, D gene, clone size, J gene, CDR3 DNA, CDR3 protein. A D gene is named only where the DNA matches it firmly. Rows may omit the clone size; those that give it use once, few, many or a size class.

TRBV9,.,.,TRBJ2-3,TGTGCCAGCAGCGTAGCCCTTGCAGATACGCAGTATTTT,CASSVALADTQYF
TRBV29-1,TRBD1,.,TRBJ1-2,TGCAGCGCGCGCCTACGGGACAGGGGCCTCTATGGCTACACCTTC,CSARLRDRGLYGYTF
TRBV5-1,.,.,TRBJ2-5,TGCGCCAGCAGCTTCGGAGAGACCCAGTACTTC,CASSFGETQYF
TRBV3-1/TRBV3-2,.,.,TRBJ2-5,TGTGCCAGCAGCCAATCAGCCCCCTCGGCAGCGGAGACCCAGTACTTC,CASSQSAPSAAETQYF
TRBV6-1,.,.,TRBJ2-2,TGTGCCAGCAGTGAATGGGGGGACGGCACCGGGGAGCTGTTTTTT,CASSEWGDGTGELFF
TRBV6-7,TRBD1,.,TRBJ1-2,TGTGCCAGCAGTTACCGTTGGACAGGGGTTGCGACCTATGGCTACACCTTC,CASSYRWTGVATYGYTF
TRBV7-8,.,once,TRBJ1-1,TGTGCCAGCAGCTTATACCCAGATCAGAACACTGAAGCTTTCTTT,CASSLYPDQNTEAFF
TRBV7-6,TRBD1,.,TRBJ2-2,TGTGCCAGCAGAAGGGGACAGGGGGTAACCGGGGAGCTGTTTTTT,CASRRGQGVTGELFF
TRBV27,.,.,TRBJ2-7,TGTGCCAGCAAAGAGGGCGGAAGCTCCTACGAGCAGTACTTC,CASKEGGSSYEQYF
TRBV7-8,TRBD2,.,TRBJ2-5,TGTGCCAGCAGCTTTCGGGGGGGGAAGGAAGAGACCCAGTACTTC,CASSFRGGKEETQYF
TRBV7-2,TRBD2,.,TRBJ2-1,TGTGCCAGCAGCGCGACTAGCGGGGCCTTAAATGAGCAGTTCTTC,CASSATSGALNEQFF
TRBV6-2/TRBV6-3,TRBD1,.,TRBJ2-5,TGTGCCAGCAGTTTATGGACAGGGGAGGGACAAGAGACCCAGTACTTC,CASSLWTGEGQETQYF
TRBV6-6,TRBD1,.,TRBJ1-2,TGTGCCAGCAGTTCCGGGACAGTCTATGGCTACACCTTC,CASSSGTVYGYTF
TRBV2,TRBD1,.,TRBJ1-5,TGTGCCAGCAGTTTCGTGACAGGGAATCAGCCCCAGCATTTT,CASSFVTGNQPQHF
TRBV21-1,.,.,TRBJ2-5,TGTGCCAGCAGCCAAGCGGCCGGGACAGGGAATCAAGAGACCCAGTACTTC,CASSQAAGTGNQETQYF
TRBV19,.,.,TRBJ2-1,TGTGCCAGTAGTTCACAGGGTCAATACAATGAGCAGTTCTTC,CASSSQGQYNEQFF
TRBV18,TRBD1,.,TRBJ1-2,TGTGCCAGCTCACCCGGACAGGGGAATGGCTACACCTTC,CASSPGQGNGYTF
TRBV3-1/TRBV3-2,.,many,TRBJ1-2,TGTGCCAGCAGCCAAGGGGCCTTCAGACGGGGCTACACCTTC,CASSQGAFRRGYTF
TRBV5-1,.,few,TRBJ2-5,TGCGCCAGCAGCTCTTCGGGGACACCTCAAGAGACCCAGTACTTC,CASSSSGTPQETQYF
TRBV9,.,.,TRBJ1-3,TGTGCCAGCAGCGTAGACAGCTCTGGAAACACCATATATTTT,CASSVDSSGNTIYF
TRBV2,TRBD1,.,TRBJ2-5,TGTGCCAGCAGTGTTATGGGAAACAGGGGGGAAGAGACCCAGTACTTC,CASSVMGNRGEETQYF
TRBV24-1,TRBD1,.,TRBJ2-5,TGTGCCACCAGTGATCCGACAGGGGCCCAAGAGACCCAGTACTTC,CATSDPTGAQETQYF
TRBV4-3,TRBD1,.,TRBJ1-1,TGCGCCAGCAGCCAAGACGACCCCGGACAGGGTAACACTGAAGCTTTCTTT,CASSQDDPGQGNTEAFF
TRBV7-2,.,.,TRBJ2-5,TGTGCCAGCAGCTTACAGCGGAACCAAGAGACCCAGTACTTC,CASSLQRNQETQYF
TRBV6-5,TRBD1,.,TRBJ1-5,TGTGCCAGCAGCCGAGACAGGGGTGACAATCAGCCCCAGCATTTT,CASSRDRGDNQPQHF
TRBV7-8,.,.,TRBJ1-5,TGTGCCAGCAGCCAGGACAAGCCCAATCAGCCCCAGCATTTT,CASSQDKPNQPQHF
TRBV3-1/TRBV3-2,TRBD2,.,TRBJ2-1,TGTGCCAGCAGCCAAGGAAGCGGGGGGGCGCAGAATGAGCAGTTCTTC,CASSQGSGGAQNEQFF
TRBV21-1,.,.,TRBJ1-1,TGTGCCAGCAGCAAAGGCAGGGAGGGCACTGAAGCTTTCTTT,CASSKGREGTEAFF
TRBV4-1,.,.,TRBJ2-5,TGCGCCAGCAGCTTACAGGGACAAGAGACCCAGTACTTC,CASSLQGQETQYF
TRBV7-3,TRBD2,few,TRBJ2-1,TGTGCCAGCAGCTTAACGACTAGCGCAAATGAGCAGTTCTTC,CASSLTTSANEQFF
TRBV6-5,.,.,TRBJ1-1,TGTGCCAGCAGTTACGGGAGACTACAGAACACTGAAGCTTTCTTT,CASSYGRLQNTEAFF
TRBV5-1,.,.,TRBJ2-6,TGCGCCAGCAGGGAACAGGGATCCGGGGCCAACGTCCTGACTTTC,CASREQGSGANVLTF
TRBV28,TRBD1,.,TRBJ1-2,TGTGCCAGCAGTTTAGGGACAGGGTATGGCTACACCTTC,CASSLGTGYGYTF
TRBV30,TRBD1,.,TRBJ1-2,TGTGCCTGGAGTCCCGTGGGACAGGATGGCTACACCTTC,CAWSPVGQDGYTF
TRBV7-6,.,.,TRBJ1-2,TGTGCCAGCAGCTCCAGCCTAACAGGGAGTGGAAGCTACACCTTC,CASSSSLTGSGSYTF
TRBV4-1,.,.,TRBJ2-2,TGCGCCAGCAGCCAAGAGCCAGGGATCACCGGGGAGCTGTTTTTT,CASSQEPGITGELFF
TRBV4-2,TRBD2,.,TRBJ2-1,TGTGCCAGCAGCCAATATAAGACTAGCGGATCCTACAATGAGCAGTTCTTC,CASSQYKTSGSYNEQFF
TRBV27,TRBD2,.,TRBJ2-1,TGTGCCAGCAGTGCGCCTCTAGCGGGGGGGCGCGATGAGCAGTTCTTC,CASSAPLAGGRDEQFF
TRBV11-2,.,.,TRBJ2-1,TGTGCCAGCAGCTTAGCAGGACACCTCCCTGAGCAGTTCTTC,CASSLAGHLPEQFF
TRBV6-6,.,.,TRBJ1-5,TGTGCCAGCAGCCCCAAACAGGGCTCATTAAATCAGCCCCAGCATTTT,CASSPKQGSLNQPQHF
TRBV21-1,.,.,TRBJ2-7,TGTTTCTTGCAGGGGGCAAGTTTGTACGAGCAGTACTTC,CFLQGASLYEQYF
TRBV10-3,.,.,TRBJ2-3,TGTGCCATCAGTGATGTCGGGAGCACAGATACGCAGTATTTT,CAISDVGSTDTQYF
TRBV6-5,.,.,TRBJ2-5,TGTGCCACCACCCCTGAGGTTAGAAAGACCCAGTACTTC,CATTPEVRKTQYF
TRBV13,TRBD1,.,TRBJ1-2,TGTGCCAGCAGCGACCGGGACAGAGGTGGCTACACCTTC,CASSDRDRGGYTF
TRBV2,TRBD1,.,TRBJ2-2,TGTGCCAGCAGTGGGGGGACAGGGACCACCGGGGAGCTGTTTTTT,CASSGGTGTTGELFF
TRBV5-1,TRBD1,.,TRBJ1-2,TGCGCCAGCAGCTTGTCGTTGACAGGGACGAACTATGGCTACACCTTC,CASSLSLTGTNYGYTF
TRBV19,.,.,TRBJ1-4,TGTGCCAGTAGTCCCCTCTTTGGTAGTATTAATGAAAAACTGTTTTTT,CASSPLFGSINEKLFF
TRBV6-5,.,.,TRBJ1-5,TGTGCCAGCAGTACTATTCCGAATCAGCCCCAGCATTTT,CASSTIPNQPQHF
TRBV7-8,TRBD1,.,TRBJ2-2,TGTGCCAGCAGCTTCGCCAACAGGGGGCGCGACACCGGGGAGCTGTTTTTT,CASSFANRGRDTGELFF